This TCR beta chain was retrieved from a study of response to subunit inactivated influenza vaccine. This clonotype occurred a few times. Its antigen remains unknown. The germline V and J ends were trimmed by 5 bases and 0 bases, with 15 bases remaining between them. The CDR3 length is 15 residues. Germline CDR1 is SGHDT and CDR2 is YYEEEE. TCRdb ran MiXCR on the RT-PCR reads and lists one entry per CDR3 protein. The repertoire holds about 800,000 distinct CDR3 sequences, with approximately 22% as singletons. Overall study findings and caveats: After each seasonal influenza vaccination, few new T cells are recruited, the authors suggested.

The clonotype was recovered from a man in his fifties or sixties who received an inactivated influenza vaccine. The chain combines TRBV5-6 with TRBJ2-7, with D perhaps being TRBD1 or TRBD2 (5 bases each). The sequences come from PBMCs from blood, collected 5 days after vaccination. DNA for the CDR3: TGTGCCAGCAGAAAGGGACCTAGGAGCTCCTACGAGCAGTACTTC. Residues: CASRKGPRSSYEQYF.